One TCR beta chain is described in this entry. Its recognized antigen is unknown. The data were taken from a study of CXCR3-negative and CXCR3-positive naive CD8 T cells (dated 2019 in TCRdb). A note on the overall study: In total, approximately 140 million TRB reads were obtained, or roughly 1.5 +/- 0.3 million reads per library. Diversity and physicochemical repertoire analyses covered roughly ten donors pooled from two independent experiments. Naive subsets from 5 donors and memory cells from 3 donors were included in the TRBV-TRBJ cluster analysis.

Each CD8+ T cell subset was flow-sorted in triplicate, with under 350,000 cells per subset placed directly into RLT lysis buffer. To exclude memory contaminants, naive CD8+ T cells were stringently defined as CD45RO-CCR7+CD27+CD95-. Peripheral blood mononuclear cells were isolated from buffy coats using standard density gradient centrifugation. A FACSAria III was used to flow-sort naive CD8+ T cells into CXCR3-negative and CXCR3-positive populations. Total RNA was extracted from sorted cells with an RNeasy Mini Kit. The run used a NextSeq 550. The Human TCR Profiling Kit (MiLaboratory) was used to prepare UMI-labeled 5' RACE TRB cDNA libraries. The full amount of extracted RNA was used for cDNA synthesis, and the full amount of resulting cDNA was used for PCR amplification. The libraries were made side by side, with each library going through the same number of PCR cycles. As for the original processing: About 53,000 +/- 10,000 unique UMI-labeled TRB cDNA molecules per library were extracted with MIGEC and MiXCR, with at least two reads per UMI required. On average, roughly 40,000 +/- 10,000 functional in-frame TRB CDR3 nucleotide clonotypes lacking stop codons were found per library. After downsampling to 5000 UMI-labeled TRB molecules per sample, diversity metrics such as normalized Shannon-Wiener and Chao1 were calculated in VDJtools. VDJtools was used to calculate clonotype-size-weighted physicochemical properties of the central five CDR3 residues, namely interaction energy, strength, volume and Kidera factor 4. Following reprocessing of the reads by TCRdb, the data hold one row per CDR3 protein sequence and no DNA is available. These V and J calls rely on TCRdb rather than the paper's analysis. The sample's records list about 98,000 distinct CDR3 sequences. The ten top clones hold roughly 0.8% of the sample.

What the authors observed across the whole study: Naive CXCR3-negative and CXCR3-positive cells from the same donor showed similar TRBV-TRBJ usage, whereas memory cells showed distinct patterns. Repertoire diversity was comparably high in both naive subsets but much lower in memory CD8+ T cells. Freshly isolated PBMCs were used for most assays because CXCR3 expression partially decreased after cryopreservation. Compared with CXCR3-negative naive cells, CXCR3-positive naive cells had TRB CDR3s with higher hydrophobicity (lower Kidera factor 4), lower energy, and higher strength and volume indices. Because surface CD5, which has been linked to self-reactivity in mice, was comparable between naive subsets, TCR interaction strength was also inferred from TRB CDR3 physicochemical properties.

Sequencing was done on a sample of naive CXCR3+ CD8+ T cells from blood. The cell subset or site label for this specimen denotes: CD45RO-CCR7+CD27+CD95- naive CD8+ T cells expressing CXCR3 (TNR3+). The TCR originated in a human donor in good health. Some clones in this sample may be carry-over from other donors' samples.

The CDR3 region has the sequence CASSIWGAGEAFF. The sequence joins TRBV19 to TRBJ1-1; TCRdb names TRBD1, which stays unverified in the absence of DNA. The CDR3 numbers 13 residues from cysteine through phenylalanine. No nucleotide data were recorded. CDR1 and CDR2 are read off the germline V gene (reference sequence) as LNHDA and SQIVND.